These 4 T cell receptor beta chains share one sample of origin, sequenced in a study of technical replicates of blood from several donors. Measured with immunoSEQ multiplex PCR; TCRdb has only the in-frame clones, and not every one. The sample yields approximately 82,000 clones, 96% seen once. The sample was T cells isolated from PBMCs. These receptors were collected from a human donor in good health.

V is TRBV6-5 and J is TRBJ2-3, with 12 nucleotides matching TRBD2. CDR3 length: 14 amino acids. Germline lookup yields CDR1 MNHEY and CDR2 SVGAGI. V shed 5 bases, J shed 14 bases, and the junction held 11 bases outside the gene matches. The CDR3: CASSELAGGPSPYF. The CDR3 bases are TGTGCCAGCAGTGAACTAGCGGGAGGCCCTTCACCGTATTTT.

V is TRBV28 and J is TRBJ2-5; D possibly corresponds to TRBD1 (6 bases). This CDR3 contains 14 residues. V lost 8 bases and J 0 bases, leaving 13 bases between the germline ends. The germline V gene has CDR1 MDHEN and CDR2 SYDVKM. CDR3 DNA sequence: TGTGCCAGCTCCACAGGGCCCAACCAAGAGACCCAGTACTTC. Protein: CASSTGPNQETQYF.

This clone appeared once. The chain links TRBV7-9 to TRBJ2-3; 10 bases fit TRBD2. There are 17 residues in the CDR3. The V gene's germline CDR1 is SEHNR and CDR2 FQNEAQ (reference sequence). The junction had 14 bases not matched to a gene; V was cut back by 7 bases and J by 4 bases. CDR3 amino acids: CASTPSHPSGSPDTQYF. DNA of the CDR3: TGTGCCAGCACCCCGAGCCACCCTAGCGGGAGCCCAGATACGCAGTATTTT.

In its sample, this clone was seen once. J is TRBJ2-1 and V is TRBV9, with D uncertain. The germline V and J ends were trimmed by 0 bases and 0 bases, with 13 bases remaining between them. The CDR3 runs to 17 residues. Germline values: CDR1 SGDLS, CDR2 YYNGEE. CDR3 in DNA: TGTGCCAGCAGCGTAGTACGAGTTCCGAGCTCCTACAATGAGCAGTTCTTC. Protein sequence: CASSVVRVPSSYNEQFF.